The TCR beta chain under discussion was sequenced for a study of OX40 agonist ivuxolimab in advanced cancers. Repertoires were generated with immunoSEQ multiplex PCR, while TCRdb's copy carries only in-frame clones and drops some. The sample has about 59,000 clones, 84% seen once. This clonotype was obtained from an adult with an advanced solid tumor such as melanoma, head and neck, liver or kidney cancer. The sample was CD4+ or CD8+ T cells sorted from blood, taken in a trial of the OX40 agonist ivuxolimab.

In nucleotides, the CDR3 is TGTGCCAGCAGCCCAAAGGGAGTTCAAGAGACCCAGTACTTC. It codes for CASSPKGVQETQYF. The V call is TRBV27, the J call TRBJ2-5; D may be TRBD2 (5 bases). Germline-derived CDR1 and CDR2 are MNHEY and SMNVEV (reference sequence). The germline V and J ends were trimmed by 6 bases and 2 bases, with 13 bases remaining between them. The CDR3 is 14 amino acids.